A few counts support the clone carrying this TCR beta chain. What it recognizes is unknown. Making the bulk TCR libraries relied on previously described methods and listed TCR primers. TCRdb independently ran MiXCR on the PCR reads; one entry per CDR3 protein. The sample carries nearly 650,000 distinct CDR3 sequences, roughly 27% recorded once. The data were taken from a study of molecular identifiers for immune sequencing clone quantification. Study outcomes and limitations: Under 1% of molecules in naive cells, but over 99% of effector molecules, belonged to clones above 20 RNA copies.

Unmatched junction bases numbered 8, after V lost 6 bases and J lost 8 bases. The CDR3 has 15 residues. Germline CDR1 MNHNS, CDR2 SASEGT. The chain combines TRBV6-1 with TRBJ2-2, with TRBD2 matching 11 bases. The sequenced sample was naive CD8+ T cells from blood, with Jurkat cell RNA spiked in. This sample's subset: FACS-sorted CD8+CD4-CCR7+CD45RA+ naive T cells. This TCR derives from a human donor in good health. Some libraries in this study had Jurkat cell RNA spiked in. CDR3 DNA sequence: TGTGCCAGCAGCGACCACCTAGCGGGAGGAGGGGAGCTGTTTTTT. This gives the protein CASSDHLAGGGELFF.